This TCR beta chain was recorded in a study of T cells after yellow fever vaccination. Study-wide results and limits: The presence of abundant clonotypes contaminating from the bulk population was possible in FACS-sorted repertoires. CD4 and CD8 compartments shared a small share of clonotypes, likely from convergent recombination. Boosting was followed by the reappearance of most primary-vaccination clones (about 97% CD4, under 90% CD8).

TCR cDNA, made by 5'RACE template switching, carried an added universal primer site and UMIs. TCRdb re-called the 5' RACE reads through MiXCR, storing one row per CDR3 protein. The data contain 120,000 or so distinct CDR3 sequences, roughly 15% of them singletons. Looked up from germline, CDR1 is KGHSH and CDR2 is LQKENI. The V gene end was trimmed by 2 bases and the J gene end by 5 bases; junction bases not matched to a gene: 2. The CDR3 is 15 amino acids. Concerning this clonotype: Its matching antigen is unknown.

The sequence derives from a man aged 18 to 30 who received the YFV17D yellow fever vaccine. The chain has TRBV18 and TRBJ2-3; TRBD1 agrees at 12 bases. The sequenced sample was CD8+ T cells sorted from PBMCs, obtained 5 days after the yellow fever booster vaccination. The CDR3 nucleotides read TGTGCCAGCTCACCAGGGACAGGGGGCGGAGATACGCAGTATTTT. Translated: CASSPGTGGGDTQYF.